Below, 21 T cell receptor beta chains from the same sample are listed, as sequenced in a study of cytomegalovirus exposure and HLA in healthy donors. The PCR used 60 Vbeta and 13 Jbeta primers. TCRdb's table, derived via immunoSEQ multiplex PCR, lists solely in-frame clones and lacks some. The sample records 90,000 to 150,000 clones, around 80% being singletons. Sequenced sample: PBMCs. These receptors were collected from a man between 45 and 60 years old in good health and CMV-seronegative.

The V call is TRBV5-4, the J call TRBJ2-5; D gene unclear. Germline CDR1 and CDR2: SGHNT and YYREEE (reference sequence). The V and J ends lost 4 bases and 2 bases respectively, with 9 bases between them. This CDR3 is built from 13 residues. The CDR3 nucleotides read TGTGCCAGCAGCCCGACTTATCAAGAGACCCAGTACTTC. It encodes CASSPTYQETQYF. Using reference TRBV5-4 and TRBJ2-5 for the parts outside the CDR3, the full variable domain is ETGVTQSPTHLIKTRGQQVTLRCSSQSGHNTVSWYQQALGQGPQFIFQYYREEENGRGNFPPRFSGLQFPNYSSELNVNALELDDSALYLCASSPTYQETQYFGPGTRLLVL.

The CDR3: CASSSAGAGNTIYF. In DNA, the CDR3 is TGTGCCAGCAGTTCCGCAGGGGCAGGAAACACCATATATTTT. The chain carries TRBV27 and TRBJ1-3; TRBD1 is a possible D gene (6 bases). CDR3 length: 14 residues. Germline values: CDR1 MNHEY, CDR2 SMNVEV (reference sequence). V dropped 4 bases and J dropped 4 bases, with 11 bases sitting between them.

This chain joins TRBV5-1 and TRBJ1-4; D gene unclear. Germline lookup yields CDR1 SGHRS and CDR2 YFSETQ. The CDR3 is 15 amino acids. Between the trimmed V and J ends, which lost 2 bases and 7 bases, there was a span of 15 bases. The CDR3 DNA reads TGCGCCAGCAGCTTCCGGGGTCAGGAGGGTGAAAAACTGTTTTTT. It is translated as CASSFRGQEGEKLFF.

V is TRBV11-3 and J is TRBJ2-5; 7 bases map to TRBD1. The CDR3 is 16 residues long. The ends lost 5 bases at V and 4 bases at J; junction bases unmatched: 13. CDR1 is SGHNT, CDR2 YENEEA, per germline. This chain's CDR3 is CASSPYPTGPGETQYF. DNA for the CDR3: TGTGCCAGCAGCCCTTACCCGACAGGGCCAGGAGAGACCCAGTACTTC.

V gene TRBV29-1 combines with J gene TRBJ2-3; 9 bases are a match to TRBD2. V lost 7 bases and J lost 3; bases outside the gene matches: 8. Per germline, CDR1 SQVTM and CDR2 ANQGSEA. The CDR3 runs 14 residues. CDR3 coding DNA: TGCAGCGCTCAGCGGGGGGTAGTGACAGATACGCAGTATTTT. It encodes CSAQRGVVTDTQYF.

The gene calls are TRBV28 and TRBJ2-7; TRBD1 matches at 9 bases. The CDR3 totals 15 residues. Trimming at V came to 2 bases and at J to 0 bases, leaving 2 bases not matched to a gene. CDR1 MDHEN and CDR2 SYDVKM come from the germline V gene. CDR3 amino acids: CASSLGTGSSYEQYF. CDR3 nucleotides: TGTGCCAGCAGTTTAGGGACAGGGAGCTCCTACGAGCAGTACTTC.

The rearrangement uses TRBV28 and TRBJ2-7; TRBD1 aligns across 7 bases. The CDR3 spans 12 residues. The J segment lost 5 bases and the V segment lost 4 bases, leaving 2 bases of the junction unmatched. Germline V gene data show CDR1 as MDHEN and CDR2 as SYDVKM. CDR3 region: CASSSQGDEQYF. For the CDR3, the DNA is TGTGCCAGCAGTTCTCAGGGGGACGAGCAGTACTTC.

V and J are TRBV15 and TRBJ2-2; TRBD2 is a possible D gene (6 bases). Germline V gene data show CDR1 as LNHNV and CDR2 as YYDKDF (reference sequence). The ends were cut back, 3 bases at V and 7 bases at J, with 12 bases in the middle. The CDR3 has 14 amino acids. The CDR3 reads CATSSTKGGGELFF. The CDR3 region has the DNA TGTGCCACCAGCAGTACAAAGGGAGGCGGGGAGCTGTTTTTT.

V gene TRBV19 combines with J gene TRBJ1-2; 11 bases align to TRBD1. J gave up 2 bases and V 5 bases, and 4 bases lay outside the gene matches. CDR3 size: 15 residues. Germline V gene sequence: CDR1 LNHDA, CDR2 SQIVND (reference sequence). CDR3 nucleotides: TGTGCCAGTAGTCCCGGGACAGGGGGAAACTATGGCTACACCTTC. Its protein product is CASSPGTGGNYGYTF. Complete variable domain (other parts from reference TRBV19 and TRBJ1-2): DGGITQSPKYLFRKEGQNVTLSCEQNLNHDAMYWYRQDPGQGLRLIYYSQIVNDFQKGDIAEGYSVSREKKESFPLTVTSAQKNPTAFYLCASSPGTGGNYGYTFGSGTRLTVV.

This sequence joins TRBV5-1 and TRBJ2-7, with 16 bases fitting TRBD2. V lost 6 bases, J lost 0 bases, and 3 bases stayed unmatched. This CDR3 is built from 16 residues. CDR1 and CDR2 (germline): SGHRS, YFSETQ. The CDR3 here is CASTGTSGGVSYEQYF. CDR3 DNA sequence: TGCGCCAGCACCGGGACTAGCGGGGGGGTCTCCTACGAGCAGTACTTC.

This chain links TRBV9 with TRBJ2-7; 9 bases are a match to TRBD2. Germline V gene sequence: CDR1 SGDLS, CDR2 YYNGEE. Trimming removed 3 bases from V and 5 bases from J; junction bases left unmatched: 9. This CDR3 has 15 residues. The CDR3 coding sequence is TGTGCCAGCAGCGGTAGCGGGAGAAATACCGACGAGCAGTACTTC. The encoded protein is CASSGSGRNTDEQYF.

The rearrangement joins TRBV7-6 to TRBJ1-1; no clear D. Germline CDR1 SGHVS, CDR2 FNYEAQ. V shed 4 bases and J shed 1 base, with 10 bases lying between them. The CDR3 consists of 14 residues. CDR3 sequence: CASSSQTENTEAFF. DNA for the CDR3: TGTGCCAGCAGCTCTCAAACAGAGAACACTGAAGCTTTCTTT. Full variable domain (rest looked up from reference TRBV7-6 and TRBJ1-1): GAGVSQSPRYKVTKRGQDVALRCDPISGHVSLYWYRQALGQGPEFLTYFNYEAQQDKSGLPNDRFSAERPEGSISTLTIQRTEQRDSAMYRCASSSQTENTEAFFGQGTRLTVV.

The rearrangement links TRBV30 to TRBJ1-6; no clear D gene. CDR1 GTSNPN and CDR2 SVGIG come from the germline V gene (reference sequence). The V end lost 1 base, the J end lost 5 bases, and 12 bases lay between the germline ends. This CDR3 has 15 residues. CDR3: CAWSARRVDNSPLHF. The CDR3 nucleotides are TGTGCCTGGAGTGCTCGGAGGGTCGATAATTCACCCCTCCACTTT.

The chain uses TRBV6-1 and TRBJ2-3, with a weak D call TRBD2 (6 bases). V lost 10 bases and J lost 4, with 15 bases in between. Germline V gene data show CDR1 as MNHNS and CDR2 as SASEGT. The CDR3 has 13 amino acids. The CDR3 reads CATLLEGPDTQYF. As DNA, the CDR3 is TGTGCCACCCTCCTGGAGGGACCAGATACGCAGTATTTT.

This clone was seen only a few times. The chain joins TRBV10-3 to TRBJ1-1; tentatively, D is TRBD1 (5 bases). This CDR3 comprises 13 residues. V lost 3 bases to trimming and J lost 1 base, with 6 bases between them. CDR1 is ENHRY, CDR2 SYGVKD, per germline. The chain's CDR3 is CAISDRENTEAFF. The CDR3, as DNA: TGTGCCATCAGTGACAGGGAGAACACTGAAGCTTTCTTT.

V gene TRBV15 combines with J gene TRBJ2-3, with 7 bases lining up with TRBD2. V shed 0 bases and J 4 bases; nucleotides not matched to a gene: 7. The CDR3 is made up of 16 amino acids. The V gene's germline CDR1 is LNHNV and CDR2 YYDKDF (reference sequence). CDR3 nucleotide sequence: TGTGCCACCAGCAGAGAGGGGGGGGTCGGGGCAGATACGCAGTATTTT. Translation gives CATSREGGVGADTQYF.

The chain links TRBV2 to TRBJ1-6; a possible D gene is TRBD1 (5 bases). CDR1 and CDR2 (germline): SNHLY, FYNNEI. The CDR3 totals 14 residues. Trimming pared 6 bases from V and 8 bases from J, leaving 14 bases between. CDR3 sequence (DNA): TGTGCCAGCAGGACGCGGGACGGGTATTCACCCCTCCACTTT. Protein sequence: CASRTRDGYSPLHF.

The chain recombines TRBV9 with TRBJ2-1, with 9 positions matching TRBD2. Germline V gives CDR1 SGDLS, CDR2 YYNGEE. V trimming: 0 bases; J trimming: 3 bases; junction bases outside the gene matches: 4. The CDR3 covers 16 residues. In DNA form, the CDR3 reads TGTGCCAGCAGCGTAGACGCGGGGGGGCTCTACAATGAGCAGTTCTTC. It is translated as CASSVDAGGLYNEQFF.

The chain has TRBV28 and TRBJ1-1; no firm D call. V lost 2 bases, J lost 1 base, and 8 bases lay in between. This CDR3 is built from 14 residues. Germline V lookup: CDR1 MDHEN, CDR2 SYDVKM. The CDR3 sequence: CASSLHSPNTEAFF. Here the CDR3 DNA reads TGTGCCAGCAGTTTACACAGCCCGAACACTGAAGCTTTCTTT.

The V gene is TRBV4-2, the J gene TRBJ1-1; D is perhaps TRBD1 (6 bases). The CDR3 loop spans 16 amino acids. The V end lost 4 bases, the J end lost 11 bases, and 26 bases lay between the germline ends. CDR1 and CDR2 (germline): LGHNA, YNFKEQ. The CDR3 sequence: CASSPLDPQGITGAFF. Written as DNA, the CDR3 is TGTGCCAGCAGCCCCTTGGACCCCCAGGGGATTACTGGTGCTTTCTTT.

The V gene is TRBV5-1, the J gene TRBJ2-7; unclear D gene. Trimming pared 0 bases from V and 3 bases from J, leaving 10 bases between. Germline CDR1 and CDR2: SGHRS and YFSETQ. This CDR3 is built from 14 residues. DNA for the CDR3: TGCGCCAGCAGCTTGGTTCTATCCGGCTACGAGCAGTACTTC. Translated, it gives CASSLVLSGYEQYF.